This paragraph reports one T cell receptor (beta chain). CDR3 length: 15 residues. V shed 6 bases and J shed 2 bases, with 16 bases lying between them. Germline lookup yields CDR1 SGHTA and CDR2 FQGNSA. The protocol was immunoSEQ multiplex PCR, while the TCRdb copy is restricted to in-frame clones and leaves out a portion. The sample records over 450,000 clones, around 89% being singletons. The treatment is: approximately 18 received Ad26.COV2.S at low or high dose, single or two shots; several received placebo; per-sample allocation not given. All samples were drawn on day 63, counting from the first vaccine or placebo injection. This specimen belongs to a study of Ad26.COV2.S vaccination and SARS-CoV-2 variants.

V is TRBV7-2 and J is TRBJ2-5; weak D call: TRBD2 (7 bases). Sequencing was performed on peripheral blood, taken in a trial of Ad26.COV2.S vaccine versus placebo. This sequence was found in a person between 18 and 60 years old who received the Ad26.COV2.S COVID-19 vaccine or a placebo. The CDR3 DNA is TGTGCCAGCAGGGACCGCGGGGGCCCTCAAGAGACCCAGTACTTC. This encodes CASRDRGGPQETQYF.